This TCR beta chain was retrieved from a study of shared clonotypes between healthy human individuals. This CDR3 is built from 16 residues. Germline V gene sequence: CDR1 SNHLY, CDR2 FYNNEI. Trimming shortened V by 5 bases and J by 7 bases, and 21 bases separated the two germline ends. Profiling relied on immunoSEQ multiplex PCR, and the TCRdb table lists in-frame clones only, not all of them. The sample lists about 960,000 clones, around three quarters occurring once. Partitioning of CD4+ cells yielded a CD45RA+ naive subset and a CD45RA-negative memory subset. The V gene is TRBV2, the J gene TRBJ1-3; D unclear. This clonotype was obtained from a man aged 18 to 30 in good health. Source material: memory CD4+ T cells sorted from blood. Subset described: CD45RA-negative fraction. CDR3 residues: CASSREGLVSRNTIYF. The CDR3 DNA reads TGTGCCAGCAGTCGGGAAGGGTTGGTCAGTAGGAACACCATATATTTT.